This entry lists 12 T cell receptor beta chains sequenced from one sample in a study of early T cells in non-severe SARS-CoV-2 infection. TCRdb ran MiXCR on the 5' RACE reads and lists one entry per CDR3 protein. This table holds around 40,000 distinct CDR3 sequences, 6% to 7.5% found once. Here the sequenced sample was whole blood, taken at baseline. These receptors all come from an adult who was a healthcare worker with PCR-confirmed SARS-CoV-2 infection or an uninfected control (not recorded which).

This clonotype was detected ten times or more. This sequence joins TRBV2 and TRBJ2-3; 9 positions match TRBD2. Germline V CDR1 and CDR2: SNHLY, FYNNEI. V lost 4 bases, J lost 3 bases, and 5 bases stayed unmatched. The CDR3 spans 15 residues. The CDR3 bases are TGTGCCAGCAGTGCCGGGACTAGCCGTACAGATACGCAGTATTTT. It codes for CASSAGTSRTDTQYF.

In this sample, this clonotype turned up many times. V is TRBV7-9 and J is TRBJ2-7; maybe TRBD1 (5 bases). Trimming shortened V by 1 base and J by 0 bases, and 7 bases separated the two germline ends. The CDR3 is made up of 14 amino acids. Germline V gives CDR1 SEHNR, CDR2 FQNEAQ (reference sequence). The CDR3 sequence is CASSLVTASYEQYF. CDR3 sequence (DNA): TGTGCCAGCAGCTTAGTGACAGCCTCCTACGAGCAGTACTTC.

The chain has TRBV5-1 and TRBJ2-4; the match to TRBD1 covers 7 bases. Germline trimming cut 4 bases from V and 3 bases from J; bases unmatched to any gene: 10. The CDR3 runs to 16 residues. Germline-derived CDR1 and CDR2 are SGHRS and YFSETQ. In DNA form, the CDR3 reads TGCGCCAGCAGCGGAACAGGGGTTCTAGGCAAAAACATTCAGTACTTC. Translation gives CASSGTGVLGKNIQYF.

This clonotype was seen at least ten times. The chain recombines TRBV18 with TRBJ1-1, with no clear D. The CDR3 has 12 residues. Germline assignment: CDR1 KGHSH and CDR2 LQKENI. The V gene lost 4 bases and the J gene lost 5 bases, with 8 bases spanning the gap. This chain's CDR3 is CASSRSETEAFF. The CDR3 coding sequence is TGTGCCAGCTCACGTTCCGAAACTGAAGCTTTCTTT. Full variable domain (remainder filled in from reference TRBV18 and TRBJ1-1): NAGVMQNPRHLVRRRGQEARLRCSPMKGHSHVYWYRQLPEEGLKFMVYLQKENIIDESGMPKERFSAEFPKEGPSILRIQQVVRGDSAAYFCASSRSETEAFFGQGTRLTVV.

This clonotype showed up many times. The chain carries TRBV28 and TRBJ2-5, with unresolved D. CDR3 length: 14 amino acids. Per germline, CDR1 MDHEN and CDR2 SYDVKM. V was cut by 5 bases and J by 4 bases, with 14 bases left in between. The CDR3 DNA reads TGTGCCAGCAGTCGGGCCTCCCAGCCAGAGACCCAGTACTTC. Protein sequence: CASSRASQPETQYF.

To note about this clonotype: At one of its ends the junction is not consistent with the germline gene, which may arise from a read error. This sequence joins TRBV11-3 and TRBJ2-3, with a tentative D call TRBD1 (7 bases). This CDR3 has 14 residues. Germline V gene data show CDR1 as SGHNT and CDR2 as YENEEA. The CDR3 protein is CTSSLEGASDTQYF. As DNA, the CDR3 is TGTACCAGCAGCTTGGAGGGGGCCTCAGATACGCAGTATTTT.

This clonotype was seen repeatedly, ten times or more. The CDR3 DNA reads as TGTGCCAGCAGTTTCGGGACGGCCTCTGGCTACACCTTC. Its translation: CASSFGTASGYTF. V gene TRBV12-3 or TRBV12-4 combines with J gene TRBJ1-2; a possible D gene is TRBD1 (5 bases). The CDR3 loop spans 13 amino acids. Trimming shortened V by 3 bases and J by 7 bases, and 12 bases separated the two germline ends.

This clonotype was recorded at least ten times. The V gene is TRBV6-5, the J gene TRBJ1-4; 8 nucleotides agree with TRBD1. CDR1 and CDR2 (germline): MNHEY, SVGAGI. V lost 6 bases, J lost 5 bases, and 2 bases stayed unmatched. The CDR3 is made up of 13 amino acids. The CDR3 spells CASRYRGNEKLFF. The DNA of the CDR3 is TGTGCCAGCAGATACAGGGGGAATGAAAAACTGTTTTTT.

In its sample, this clonotype was seen many times. The genes are TRBV29-1 and TRBJ2-6; no definite D call. V was pared by 7 bases and J by 0 bases, with 16 bases between. Looked up from germline, CDR1 is SQVTM and CDR2 is ANQGSEA. CDR3 length: 16 residues. CDR3 coding DNA: TGCAGCGCCGTGGACCGATTGAGCTCTGGGGCCAACGTCCTGACTTTC. Its protein product is CSAVDRLSSGANVLTF.

This clonotype was counted a few times. The chain employs TRBV7-2 and TRBJ2-3; 8 bases agree with TRBD2. Germline V gives CDR1 SGHTA, CDR2 FQGNSA. J gave up 4 bases and V 0 bases, and 3 bases lay outside the gene matches. The CDR3 totals 15 residues. The CDR3 sequence is CASSLATGGPDTQYF. The CDR3 nucleotides are TGTGCCAGCAGCTTAGCGACGGGAGGGCCAGATACGCAGTATTTT.

This clonotype was counted ten times or more. This sequence joins TRBV6-5 and TRBJ1-2; D unresolved. Looked up from germline, CDR1 is MNHEY and CDR2 is SVGAGI. CDR3 length: 13 amino acids. Deletions cut 2 bases from V and 6 bases from J, with 10 bases between. This CDR3 reads CASSYDQSDGYTF. The CDR3 nucleotides are TGTGCCAGCAGTTACGACCAGTCTGATGGCTACACCTTC.

The chain links TRBV7-2 to TRBJ2-7; D is perhaps TRBD2 (6 bases). This CDR3 has 14 amino acids. V shed 1 base and J shed 1 base, with 8 bases lying between them. Germline V lookup: CDR1 SGHTA, CDR2 FQGNSA. In DNA form, the CDR3 reads TGTGCCAGCAGCTTAGGTGGGACTTCCTACGAGCAGTACTTC. Amino acids: CASSLGGTSYEQYF.